What follows are 22 T cell receptor beta chains derived from one specimen sequenced in a study of T-cell reconstitution after alpha-beta-depleted transplantation in children. TCRbeta library construction was performed incorporating unique molecular identifiers. TCRdb analysed the PCR reads with MiXCR anew, one entry per CDR3 protein. This sample carries hundreds of thousands of distinct CDR3 sequences, 13% of them seen once, and the ten largest clones take around 0.79%. The input for sequencing was PBMCs, taken before TCRalphabeta/CD19-depleted stem cell transplant. The receptors originated from a girl aged 2 to 9 with congenital amegakaryocytic thrombocytopenia, due to receive a stem cell transplant.

This clonotype showed up just a few times. The CDR3 DNA sequence: TGCGCCAGCAGCCAACGACAGACTAGCGGGAGGTACGAGCAGTACTTC. Its protein product is CASSQRQTSGRYEQYF. The chain is built from TRBV4-1 and TRBJ2-7; 13 bases match TRBD2. The CDR3 has 16 residues. Germline-derived CDR1 and CDR2 are MGHRA and YSYEKL. V gave up 2 bases and J gave up 4 bases; unmatched junction bases: 5.

The sample holds one count of this clonotype. The chain joins TRBV12-3 or TRBV12-4 to TRBJ2-7; 13 nucleotides align to TRBD2. V was clipped by 6 bases and J by 2 bases; unmatched bases: 1. The CDR3 runs 14 residues. The CDR3 sequence is CASSTSGRAYEQYF. CDR3 sequence (DNA): TGTGCCAGCAGCACTAGCGGGAGGGCCTACGAGCAGTACTTC.

This clonotype was found once. Without the conserved terminal phenylalanine or tryptophan, this CDR3 likely stems from a read error. The genes are TRBV9 and TRBJ2-5; no clear D gene. Germline V CDR1 and CDR2: SGDLS, YYNGEE. This CDR3 region has 12 residues. Trimming removed 3 bases at V and 3 bases at J, with 6 bases between. The CDR3 nucleotides read TGTGCCAGCAGCGCCTCAAAAGAGACCCAGTACTCC. Amino acid sequence: CASSASKETQYS.

This clonotype was observed at least ten times. The chain is built from TRBV28 and TRBJ1-2; 9 bases line up with TRBD1. The ends lost 5 bases at V and 8 bases at J; junction bases unmatched: 12. Germline V gene lookup returns CDR1 MDHEN and CDR2 SYDVKM. This CDR3 contains 15 residues. This CDR3 reads CASSPFGDRVYGYTF. DNA for the CDR3: TGTGCCAGCAGTCCATTTGGGGACAGGGTCTACGGCTACACCTTC.

The chain employs TRBV10-2 and TRBJ2-3; a possible D gene is TRBD2 (6 bases). V was cut by 3 bases and J by 6 bases, with 13 bases left in between. The CDR3 runs to 14 residues. The germline gives CDR1 WSHSY, CDR2 SAAADI. The CDR3 DNA follows: TGCGCCAGCAGTGACGGAGGGAGTAGGGATACGCAGTATTTT. Protein sequence: CASSDGGSRDTQYF.

CDR3 sequence reads: CASNLRLAGGPSDTQYF. The CDR3 DNA follows: TGTGCCAGCAACCTCAGACTAGCGGGAGGGCCCTCTGATACGCAGTATTTT. This chain joins TRBV7-2 and TRBJ2-3; 14 bases map to TRBD2. The length of the CDR3 is 17 residues. The J segment lost 6 bases and the V segment lost 7 bases, leaving 12 bases of the junction unmatched. Germline loops: CDR1 SGHTA, CDR2 FQGNSA. Drawing the rest from reference TRBV7-2 and TRBJ2-3, the complete variable domain is GAGVSQSPSNKVTEKGKDVELRCDPISGHTALYWYRQSLGQGLEFLIYFQGNSAPDKSGLPSDRFSAERTGGSVSTLTIQRTQQEDSAVYLCASNLRLAGGPSDTQYFGPGTRLTVL.

Many counts were recorded for this clonotype. The chain couples TRBV7-2 to TRBJ2-1; D is perhaps TRBD2 (6 bases). V was trimmed by 5 bases and J by 3 bases, leaving 8 bases between them. Germline V gene lookup returns CDR1 SGHTA and CDR2 FQGNSA. There are 13 residues in the CDR3. The CDR3 region has the DNA TGTGCCAGCAGCCCGGGAGTCTACAATGAGCAGTTCTTC. Its protein product is CASSPGVYNEQFF. Full variable domain (rest looked up from reference TRBV7-2 and TRBJ2-1): GAGVSQSPSNKVTEKGKDVELRCDPISGHTALYWYRQSLGQGLEFLIYFQGNSAPDKSGLPSDRFSAERTGGSVSTLTIQRTQQEDSAVYLCASSPGVYNEQFFGPGTRLTVL.

This clonotype has a count of ten or more. This chain connects TRBV20-1 to TRBJ2-7, with TRBD2 matching 8 bases. The CDR3 extends over 14 amino acids. Germline V gene data show CDR1 as DFQATT and CDR2 as SNEGSKA (reference sequence). After removal of 6 bases from V and 2 bases from J, the junction contained 9 bases not matched to a gene. The CDR3 loop reads CSALRTSYPYEQYF. The CDR3 DNA sequence: TGCAGTGCGTTGAGGACTAGCTACCCCTACGAGCAGTACTTC.

This clonotype has a handful of counts. This chain joins TRBV5-1 and TRBJ2-7, with TRBD2 matching over 8 bases. The CDR3 has 14 residues. After removal of 3 bases from V and 2 bases from J, the junction contained 4 bases not matched to a gene. Germline V gives CDR1 SGHRS, CDR2 YFSETQ. In DNA form, the CDR3 reads TGCGCCAGCAGCTCCGGGACTAGTACCTACGAGCAGTACTTC. Translation: CASSSGTSTYEQYF.

This clonotype has only a few counts. The rearrangement links TRBV25-1 to TRBJ1-2; no definite D call. The germline CDR1 and CDR2 sequences are MGHDK and SYGVNS. V was clipped by 1 base and J by 7 bases, with 7 bases between them. The CDR3 runs 12 residues. The CDR3 protein is CASSEWKGGYTF. The CDR3, as DNA: TGTGCCAGCAGTGAATGGAAGGGTGGCTACACCTTC.

This clonotype has at least ten counts. The chain carries TRBV29-1 and TRBJ1-1; no reliable D call. The V gene lost 3 bases and the J gene lost 3 bases, with 8 bases spanning the gap. The germline gives CDR1 SQVTM, CDR2 ANQGSEA. This CDR3 comprises 12 residues. The CDR3 sequence is CSVDTSYTEAFF. The CDR3 DNA sequence: TGCAGCGTTGACACCAGTTACACTGAAGCTTTCTTT. The full variable domain, its missing parts supplied by reference TRBV29-1 and TRBJ1-1, is SAVISQKPSRDICQRGTSLTIQCQVDSQVTMMFWYRQQPGQSLTLIATANQGSEATYESGFVIDKFPISRPNLTFSTLTVSNMSPEDSSIYLCSVDTSYTEAFFGQGTRLTVV.

V usage is TRBV27 and J usage is TRBJ2-1, with a possible D match to TRBD2 (5 bases). CDR1 and CDR2 from the germline V gene are MNHEY and SMNVEV (reference sequence). V was cut by 6 bases and J by 9 bases, with 12 bases left in between. The CDR3 covers 12 residues. The CDR3 bases are TGTGCCAGCAGGATTAGCGCTGGTGAGCAGTTCTTC. It is translated as CASRISAGEQFF.

This clonotype showed up many times. The CDR3 here is CASSLLSGGTTDTQYF. The DNA for the CDR3 is TGCGCCAGCAGCTTGTTGTCGGGAGGGACCACAGATACGCAGTATTTT. The gene calls are TRBV5-1 and TRBJ2-3; the match to TRBD2 covers 8 bases. The CDR3 consists of 16 residues. Germline V CDR1 and CDR2: SGHRS, YFSETQ. J lost 2 bases, V lost 1 base, and 6 bases had no gene match.

The sample holds a few counts of this clonotype. This sequence joins TRBV18 and TRBJ1-2; the D gene is possibly TRBD1 (5 bases). This CDR3 has 14 amino acids. V was cut by 5 bases and J by 0 bases, with 10 bases left in between. The V gene's germline CDR1 is KGHSH and CDR2 LQKENI. For the CDR3, the DNA is TGTGCCAGCTCAGGGGACGCCACTAACTATGGCTACACCTTC. Its protein product is CASSGDATNYGYTF.

The rearrangement joins TRBV4-1 to TRBJ2-3; D is unresolved. The J call is doubtful: the DNA matches TRBJ1-5 better. The CDR3 runs 15 residues. Germline V lookup: CDR1 MGHRA, CDR2 YSYEKL. The CDR3 bases are TGCGCCAGCACCTACCACCTGGAAACGAGGGATACGCAGCATTTT. Translated, it gives CASTYHLETRDTQHF.

The chain joins TRBV20-1 to TRBJ2-3; no clear D. CDR1 and CDR2 (germline): DFQATT, SNEGSKA (reference sequence). There are 10 residues in the CDR3. Written as DNA, the CDR3 is TGCAGCGTAACTGGAGATACGCAGTATTTT. Amino acids: CSVTGDTQYF.

The rearrangement joins TRBV11-2 to TRBJ2-7; D call uncertain. CDR1 is SGHAT, CDR2 FQNNGV, per germline. V lost 1 base and J lost 6, with 7 bases in between. This CDR3 spans 12 amino acids. CDR3 nucleotides: TGTGCCAGCAGCTTAGTACGGCCCGAGCAGTACTTC. Translating it yields CASSLVRPEQYF.

This clonotype was detected ten times or more. The chain has TRBV29-1 and TRBJ2-1; D possibly corresponds to TRBD2 (6 bases). Trimming cost V 5 bases and J 6 bases, with 14 bases left between them. Germline V CDR1 and CDR2: SQVTM, ANQGSEA. The CDR3 spans 13 residues. The CDR3 DNA reads as TGCAGCGTTTTGCGGGAAGGCGGCAATGAGCAGTTCTTC. Translating gives CSVLREGGNEQFF.

This clonotype was picked up many times. The chain uses TRBV20-1 and TRBJ2-3; D possibly corresponds to TRBD1 (6 bases). CDR3 length: 14 amino acids. The germline gives CDR1 DFQATT, CDR2 SNEGSKA (reference sequence). V was pared by 5 bases and J by 6 bases, with 18 bases between. CDR3 residues: CSAQGPDSADTQYF. The CDR3 DNA follows: TGCAGTGCTCAGGGGCCAGATAGCGCGGATACGCAGTATTTT.

This clonotype was recorded a few times. V usage is TRBV7-2 and J usage is TRBJ2-7; TRBD1 matches 11 bases. The CDR3 is 15 residues long. Germline lookup yields CDR1 SGHTA and CDR2 FQGNSA. Trimming took 7 bases from V and 5 from J; bases not matched to a gene: 10. The CDR3 is CASNPGQGAHHEQYF. The CDR3 DNA sequence: TGTGCCAGCAACCCAGGACAGGGGGCGCATCACGAGCAGTACTTC.

This clonotype was seen many times. The V gene is TRBV4-1, the J gene TRBJ2-2, with D hard to call. Per the germline V gene, CDR1 is MGHRA and CDR2 is YSYEKL. V dropped 1 base and J dropped 2 bases, with 11 bases sitting between them. This CDR3 spans 16 amino acids. The CDR3 loop is CASSQGEPTNTGELFF. Here the CDR3 DNA reads TGCGCCAGCAGCCAAGGAGAGCCCACCAACACCGGGGAGCTGTTTTTT.

This clonotype was recorded a few times. This rearrangement joins TRBV5-1 to TRBJ2-2; maybe TRBD1 (7 bases). This CDR3 spans 16 amino acids. The V gene's germline CDR1 is SGHRS and CDR2 YFSETQ. Trimming stripped 1 base from V and 0 bases from J, with 10 bases between. The CDR3 DNA is TGCGCCAGCAGCTTGCGCGGGACAGCGAACACCGGGGAGCTGTTTTTT. Residues: CASSLRGTANTGELFF.